The table lists the clone carrying this T cell receptor (beta chain) with many counts. The CDR3 runs 15 residues. CDR1 DFQATT and CDR2 SNEGSKA come from the germline V gene (reference sequence). Trimming left V 0 bases short and J 0 bases short, with 9 bases between. Before being chosen for sequencing, patients had shown CD8+CD57+ cell expansion by flow cytometry. This specimen comes from a study of CD8+CD57+ T cells in acquired aplastic anemia. The study profiled TCR beta VDJ and CDR3 using genomic DNA as template. Via MiXCR, TCRdb re-called the reads, giving one row per CDR3 protein. The top ten clones hold about 20% of a sample with 200,000 to 250,000 distinct CDR3 sequences, under 55% of them seen once.

This chain uses TRBV20-1 with TRBJ2-1; D is possibly TRBD1 or TRBD2 (5 bases each). The sequence derives from a human donor with aplastic anemia. Sequenced input: sorted CD4+, CD8+, or CD8+CD57+ T cells (not recorded which) from PBMCs. CDR3 nucleotides: TGCAGTGCTAGAGATTCAGGGAGCTCCTACAATGAGCAGTTCTTC. Translated: CSARDSGSSYNEQFF.